Described below is a single T cell receptor (beta chain) sequence and its context. Germline V lookup: CDR1 SGHTA, CDR2 FQGNSA. This CDR3 has 16 amino acids. Trimming removed 6 bases from V and 0 bases from J; junction bases left unmatched: 8. This sample was taken from a study of blood T cell repertoires in COVID-19. The repertoire was sequenced with immunoSEQ multiplex PCR; TCRdb's copy has only in-frame clones and lacks some. Among 160,000 or so clones listed, 90% were seen once. This clonotype originated in a man aged 55-75 years with active or convalescent COVID-19. Sequencing was performed on peripheral blood. This rearrangement joins TRBV7-2 to TRBJ2-1; 7 nucleotides agree with TRBD1. This CDR3 is CASRGPTGSSYNEQFF. The CDR3 coding sequence is TGTGCCAGCAGGGGCCCGACAGGGAGCTCCTACAATGAGCAGTTCTTC.